This is a list of T cell receptor beta chains from one sample in a study of blood T cell repertoires in COVID-19. Some clones are missing from TCRdb's copy, which holds only in-frame ones; the method was immunoSEQ multiplex PCR. The sample holds roughly 140,000 clones; roughly 90% are singletons and the top ten take about 10%. Sequenced: peripheral blood. The receptors were sampled from a man aged 45-60 years with active or convalescent COVID-19. Both conserved end residues are part of each CDR3. Each record gives: CDR3 length, V gene, clone size, J gene, D gene, CDR3 protein, CDR3 DNA. The D gene is left open where the match is weak. Some rows have no size entry. The others give once, few or many, or a class for an expanded clone.

CDR3 length: 16; V gene: TRBV19; clone size: once; J gene: TRBJ2-4; D gene: TRBD1; CDR3 protein: CASSGYFGTGLGIQYF; CDR3 DNA: TGTGCCAGTAGTGGATATTTCGGGACAGGGCTTGGCATTCAGTACTTC
CDR3 length: 12; V gene: TRBV18; clone size: few; J gene: TRBJ2-7; D gene: NA; CDR3 protein: CASSPTGYEQYF; CDR3 DNA: TGTGCCAGCTCACCAACAGGTTACGAGCAGTACTTC
CDR3 length: 13; V gene: TRBV7-2; clone size: NA; J gene: TRBJ1-5; D gene: NA; CDR3 protein: CASSFWPNQPQHF; CDR3 DNA: TGTGCCAGCAGCTTCTGGCCCAATCAGCCCCAGCATTTT
CDR3 length: 13; V gene: TRBV5-6; clone size: few; J gene: TRBJ2-5; D gene: NA; CDR3 protein: CASSPTGQETQYF; CDR3 DNA: TGTGCCAGCAGCCCGACAGGTCAGGAGACCCAGTACTTC
CDR3 length: 14; V gene: TRBV5-1; clone size: NA; J gene: TRBJ2-7; D gene: TRBD1; CDR3 protein: CASSSDRVPYEQYF; CDR3 DNA: TGCGCCAGCAGCTCGGACAGGGTACCCTACGAGCAGTACTTC
CDR3 length: 13; V gene: TRBV2; clone size: once; J gene: TRBJ2-7; D gene: NA; CDR3 protein: CASSLDRTYEQYF; CDR3 DNA: TGTGCCAGCAGCCTAGACAGAACCTACGAGCAGTACTTC
CDR3 length: 18; V gene: TRBV28; clone size: NA; J gene: TRBJ2-5; D gene: TRBD1; CDR3 protein: CASSLLVGAGGEQETQYF; CDR3 DNA: TGTGCCAGCAGTTTATTGGTTGGGGCAGGGGGTGAGCAAGAGACCCAGTACTTC
CDR3 length: 16; V gene: TRBV4-1; clone size: once; J gene: TRBJ1-5; D gene: NA; CDR3 protein: CASSQEGGQIHQPQHF; CDR3 DNA: TGCGCCAGCAGCCAAGAAGGAGGGCAGATCCATCAGCCCCAGCATTTT
CDR3 length: 14; V gene: TRBV19; clone size: NA; J gene: TRBJ2-7; D gene: NA; CDR3 protein: CASRGPLNLYEQYF; CDR3 DNA: TGTGCCAGCCGAGGGCCGTTAAATTTATACGAGCAGTACTTC
CDR3 length: 15; V gene: TRBV18; clone size: once; J gene: TRBJ1-5; D gene: NA; CDR3 protein: CASSPPDNGNQPQHF; CDR3 DNA: TGTGCCAGCTCACCACCGGACAACGGCAATCAGCCCCAGCATTTT
CDR3 length: 14; V gene: TRBV9; clone size: NA; J gene: TRBJ2-7; D gene: TRBD1; CDR3 protein: CASSGGTGTYEQYF; CDR3 DNA: TGTGCCAGCAGCGGAGGGACAGGGACCTACGAGCAGTACTTC
CDR3 length: 14; V gene: TRBV5-5; clone size: NA; J gene: TRBJ1-2; D gene: TRBD1; CDR3 protein: CASSLGQGIYGYTF; CDR3 DNA: TGTGCCAGCAGCTTGGGACAGGGTATCTATGGCTACACCTTC
CDR3 length: 14; V gene: TRBV24-1; clone size: NA; J gene: TRBJ2-5; D gene: TRBD2; CDR3 protein: CATAEAGVLETQYF; CDR3 DNA: TGTGCCACTGCGGAAGCGGGAGTTCTGGAGACCCAGTACTTC
CDR3 length: 12; V gene: TRBV28; clone size: NA; J gene: TRBJ2-7; D gene: NA; CDR3 protein: CASSPLMAEQYF; CDR3 DNA: TGTGCCAGCAGTCCCCTGATGGCCGAGCAGTACTTC
CDR3 length: 15; V gene: TRBV9; clone size: NA; J gene: TRBJ2-7; D gene: TRBD1; CDR3 protein: CASSGGQGSYYEQYF; CDR3 DNA: TGTGCCAGCAGCGGGGGACAGGGCTCTTACTACGAGCAGTACTTC
CDR3 length: 17; V gene: TRBV7-9; clone size: NA; J gene: TRBJ2-3; D gene: TRBD2; CDR3 protein: CASRQGPRAGDKDTQYF; CDR3 DNA: TGTGCCAGCAGGCAGGGGCCCAGAGCGGGAGATAAAGATACGCAGTATTTT
CDR3 length: 14; V gene: TRBV15; clone size: NA; J gene: TRBJ2-2; D gene: NA; CDR3 protein: CATSSVALSGELFF; CDR3 DNA: TGTGCCACCAGCAGCGTAGCGTTGAGCGGGGAGCTGTTTTTT
CDR3 length: 15; V gene: TRBV30; clone size: NA; J gene: TRBJ2-7; D gene: TRBD2; CDR3 protein: CAWSVGQGGVYEQYF; CDR3 DNA: TGTGCCTGGAGTGTCGGGCAGGGAGGGGTCTACGAGCAGTACTTC
CDR3 length: 14; V gene: TRBV28; clone size: NA; J gene: TRBJ2-1; D gene: TRBD2; CDR3 protein: CASSRSGAYNEQFF; CDR3 DNA: TGTGCCAGCAGCCGAAGCGGGGCCTACAATGAGCAGTTCTTC
CDR3 length: 15; V gene: TRBV6-5; clone size: NA; J gene: TRBJ2-7; D gene: TRBD2; CDR3 protein: CASSSGTSGNYEQYF; CDR3 DNA: TGTGCCAGCAGCTCCGGGACTAGCGGAAACTACGAGCAGTACTTC